Listed here is a single T cell receptor beta chain. This sample was included in a study of shared T cell receptors in the human thymus. Trimming cost V 7 bases and J 1 base, with 23 bases left between them. The CDR3 is made up of 18 amino acids. Germline CDR1 is SNHLY and CDR2 is FYNNEI. Assay used: immunoSEQ multiplex PCR; TCRdb lists only in-frame clones, some missing. The data show under 850,000 clones, approximately 88% seen once. The sample was also reused in another study, on human thymus T cells. That work contributes: Immunologically healthy infants in Finland undergoing congenital heart defect surgery were the donors. Resections removed during corrective heart surgery provided the thymus tissue used. Gene usage for V and J segments appeared biased in thymic and blood repertoires. Related studies found that unrelated individuals share highly overlapping thymic repertoires.

The source is a boy under three years old with a congenital heart defect. Sequences were obtained from thymocytes. The chain recombines TRBV2 with TRBJ2-1, with unresolved D. CDR3: CASTRYSCLRWSYNEQFF. The CDR3, as DNA: TGTGCCAGCACCCGTTACTCGTGCCTACGGTGGTCCTACAATGAGCAGTTCTTC.